Following are 19 T cell receptor beta chains from one sample sequenced in a study of CXCR3-negative and CXCR3-positive naive CD8 T cells. Study-wide points: TRB CDR3s were more hydrophobic in CXCR3-positive than in CXCR3-negative naive cells.

Carrying UMI labels, the TRB cDNA libraries were prepared through 5' RACE. One entry per CDR3 protein, without DNA, is what TCRdb gives after re-calling the 5' RACE reads. The sample yields some 140,000 distinct CDR3 sequences, of which the top ten take up 0.45% to 0.55%. These receptors have no known antigen. Sequenced sample: naive CXCR3+ CD8+ T cells from blood. Subset described: CD45RO-CCR7+CD27+CD95- naive CD8+ T cells expressing CXCR3 (TNR3+). These receptors originate from a human donor in good health. Some clones in this sample may be carry-over from other donors' samples.

The gene calls are TRBV7-9 and TRBJ2-1; TCRdb calls TRBD2, which cannot be checked without DNA. This CDR3 is built from 17 residues. CDR1 and CDR2 (germline): SEHNR, FQNEAQ (reference sequence). The CDR3 sequence: CASSLLLAENFYNEQFF.

The chain recombines TRBV5-1 with TRBJ2-2; the D gene TCRdb calls, TRBD1, cannot be checked with no DNA. Germline-derived CDR1 and CDR2 are SGHRS and YFSETQ. CDR3 length: 20 residues. CDR3 region: CASSLVFRLSGVLYTGELFF.

The chain is built from TRBV12-5 and TRBJ2-1; the TCRdb call, TRBD2, lacks DNA for checking. This CDR3 has 13 amino acids. Looked up from germline, CDR1 is LGHNT and CDR2 is FRNRAP. The CDR3 reads CASGNRLADEQFF.

This chain joins TRBV9 and TRBJ2-2; without DNA, the TCRdb call of TRBD1 cannot be checked. The CDR3 has 16 amino acids. Germline assignment: CDR1 SGDLS and CDR2 YYNGEE. The CDR3 is CASSSWDRVNTGELFF.

This sequence joins TRBV9 and TRBJ1-4; no DNA is available, so the TRBD1 call from TCRdb remains unchecked. In germline, CDR1 is SGDLS, CDR2 YYNGEE. The CDR3 sequence is 16 residues long. The CDR3 is CASSVGQGPTNEKLFF.

The chain couples TRBV12-3 or TRBV12-4 to TRBJ2-2. The CDR3 length is 11 residues. CDR3 sequence reads: CASSETGELFF.

The V gene is TRBV12-3 or TRBV12-4, the J gene TRBJ1-1; TCRdb's assignment of TRBD1 cannot be checked, as there is no DNA. The CDR3 is 14 amino acids. Here the CDR3 reads CASTRAGLNTEAFF.

The chain has TRBV29-1 and TRBJ2-1; TCRdb returns TRBD2, unconfirmable since there is no DNA. The CDR3 spans 14 residues. Per germline, CDR1 SQVTM and CDR2 ANQGSEA. The CDR3 spells CSVEGTDSYNEQFF.

V is TRBV7-9 and J is TRBJ1-2; with no DNA, the TCRdb D assignment of TRBD1 cannot be verified. The CDR3 has 15 residues. Germline CDR1 and CDR2: SEHNR and FQNEAQ (reference sequence). CDR3 sequence: CASSLTGQGFYGYTF.

The chain joins TRBV7-6 to TRBJ1-6; TCRdb lists TRBD1, though no DNA is available to test this call. From germline, CDR1 is SGHVS and CDR2 FNYEAQ. There are 17 residues in the CDR3. This CDR3 is CASSVRDRVWYNSPPHF.

The chain is built from TRBV5-1 and TRBJ2-5. The CDR3 has 15 amino acids. Germline loops: CDR1 SGHRS, CDR2 YFSETQ. The chain's CDR3 is CASSLAGRYQETQYF.

The V gene is TRBV9, the J gene TRBJ2-7; TCRdb lists TRBD2, though no DNA is available to test this call. Germline lookup yields CDR1 SGDLS and CDR2 YYNGEE. The CDR3 sequence is 15 residues long. The CDR3 loop is CASSVGLAGGWEQYF.

This chain connects TRBV29-1 to TRBJ1-5. The CDR3 is 16 amino acids. Looked up from germline, CDR1 is SQVTM and CDR2 is ANQGSEA. The CDR3 region is CSIEGGGPLGNQPQHF.

The rearrangement uses TRBV6-6 and TRBJ2-4. Germline-derived CDR1 and CDR2 are MNHNY and SVGAGI (reference sequence). This CDR3 contains 13 residues. CDR3 sequence reads: CASRELAKNIQYF.

The V gene is TRBV10-2, the J gene TRBJ1-1. The CDR3 is 12 residues long. CDR1 and CDR2 (germline): WSHSY, SAAADI. The CDR3 sequence: CASSDGTVEAFF.

The chain has TRBV20-1 and TRBJ2-5; absent DNA, TCRdb's TRBD2 call cannot be checked. CDR1 and CDR2 (germline): DFQATT, SNEGSKA (reference sequence). The CDR3 length is 16 residues. This chain's CDR3 is CSARSWGLAGEETQYF.

The rearrangement uses TRBV5-1 and TRBJ2-7; TCRdb's D gene call, TRBD1, goes unchecked for lack of DNA. This CDR3 has 18 residues. Germline CDR1 reads SGHRS; CDR2 reads YFSETQ. CDR3: CASSLEPWDTGYPYEQYF.

CDR3: CASSLALLAESYEQYF. The J gene is TRBJ2-7, the V gene TRBV5-1; TCRdb gives TRBD2 as the D gene, but with no DNA this cannot be confirmed. CDR1 and CDR2 from the germline V gene are SGHRS and YFSETQ. The CDR3 consists of 16 residues.

CDR3 sequence reads: CASSPETSGQETQYF. The rearrangement links TRBV12-3 or TRBV12-4 to TRBJ2-5; lacking DNA, the TRBD2 call made by TCRdb goes unchecked. This CDR3 is built from 15 residues.